This T cell receptor (beta chain) emerged from a study of naive and memory T cell subsets (dated by TCRdb to 2015 to 2018). The study in broad terms: Sorted naive and memory T cell subsets from peripheral blood were analyzed in the study using a UMI-based, open-source pipeline for TCR alpha and beta sequencing. RNA was DNase-treated and reverse transcribed with TCR constant-region primers, mostly using SuperScript III. The functional CMV T cell responses agreed completely with IgG serology results.

Separate amplification of TCR alpha and beta chain libraries was performed from the second PCR step onward. The CMV status of each donor was determined by measuring IFNgamma production from CD4+ T cells after fresh PBMCs had been stimulated overnight with CMV viral lysate. CD4 T cells were positively selected using Miltenyi beads, after which CD8 T cells were positively selected from the CD4-negative fraction. After staining for CD3, CD4, CD8, CD45RA, CD27 and a live/dead dye, cells were sorted on a BD Aria II into four subsets based on CD45RA and CD27. Blood came from a few healthy volunteers, each fractionated into CD4 and CD8 T cells and then into four differentiation subsets. About 110 ml of peripheral blood was collected from each donor, and PBMC were isolated by Ficoll-Paque PLUS density-gradient centrifugation. The sorted cells were lysed in RLT buffer, after which RNA was extracted using a Qiagen RNeasy kit and kept at -80 degrees C.

Trimmed from V: 4 bases; trimmed from J: 7 bases; junction bases lacking a gene match: 13. From its cysteine to its phenylalanine, the CDR3 spans 16 amino acids. Of all the DNA, just the CDR3 is kept, 48 bases in frame from base 1. From the germline V gene (reference sequence), CDR1 is LGHDT and CDR2 is YNNKEL. Only a few counts were recorded for this clonotype. Its antigen is unknown. Nothing much larger sits one base from this clone, and base qualities are not available. The paper as a whole reports these results and caveats: In both CD4 and CD8 cells, the Gini index increased while Shannon and inverse Simpson diversity decreased from naive through CM, EM and EMRA. The repertoire findings for the naive and memory subsets could not be validated against a ground truth because none was available. TCR abundance followed a power law with an exponent that was different for naive and memory subsets but consistent across the three individuals. RNA-based TCR counts may be affected by expression changes linked to T cell activation and differentiation. A clonotype was defined as a single alpha or beta chain sequence rather than as a paired alpha/beta receptor. After error correction, over 90% of naive TCR sequences appeared only once, giving much steeper abundance distributions than memory subsets.

Library preparation was by UMI-ligation and nested PCR. The beta constant-region primer was an equimolar mix of two oligonucleotides covering both TRBC1 and TRBC2. The ligated cDNA went through four rounds of PCR with nested alpha and beta constant-region primers together with the SP2 primer. T4 RNA ligase 1 ligated a single-stranded oligonucleotide carrying the SP2 primer and a 12-nucleotide UMI to the cDNA 3' end. The ligation reaction was incubated at 16°C for roughly 18-24 hours. PCR2 was typically run as a SYBR Green qPCR and stopped at a predetermined threshold to prevent over-amplification. Every purification after the first one was done using Agencourt AMPure XP magnetic beads. Libraries were quantified by Qubit and checked on a TapeStation, where a main peak was expected near 650 bp. Sequencing of the pooled libraries was done on an Illumina MiSeq using v2 2x251 paired-end kits, which typically yielded about 0.85-2 million reads per sample. Each sample library was pooled at about 4 nM, and roughly 4.5-8% PhiX was included to improve cluster recognition. In the paper's pipeline: FASTQ reads processed by Demultiplexor were assigned V and J genes by Decombinator through tag matching that tolerated a single base-pair mismatch. Collapsinator used UMIs to correct both sequencing errors and frequency errors arising from PCR heterogeneity. CDR3Translator translated TCRs and extracted CDR3s from the conserved cysteine to the FGXG phenylalanine, flagging non-productive sequences. Repertoires were subsampled to equal numbers of UMI-defined TCRs before Gini, Shannon entropy and inverse Simpson indices were calculated. Clonotype abundance distributions were fitted to a power law by maximum likelihood within the linear range. When run on a single naive CD8 sample, MIGEC and the pipeline yielded similar UMI counts, similar unique TCR numbers and similar clonal distributions. The repertoires were searched for 6,000 to 9,500 CMV-associated CDR3 sequences that had been compiled from VDJdb and a published dataset. TCRdb reprocessing: public reads trimmed at Q25 with fastp, clones called with MiXCR, in-frame beta chains kept. Rows with one shared CDR3 protein collapse into an entry with the most common genes and DNA. The V and J calls and clone size are TCRdb's, not the authors'. This sample lists 95,000 to 150,000 distinct CDR3 sequences; 35% to 40% were detected once. Approximately 0.87% of the sample rests with the top ten.

The source of this sequence is a human donor in good health. Recombination linked TRBV3-1 to TRBJ2-1, and 7 junction bases match TRBD2. Sample: central memory CD4+ T cells from blood. The meaning of the sample's cell subset or site label: central memory, CD45RA- CD27+. The nucleotide sequence is given as TGTGCCAGCAGCCCCCGTCCGGGGGGTCTAGGTAATGAGCAGTTCTTC. Its translation is CASSPRPGGLGNEQFF.